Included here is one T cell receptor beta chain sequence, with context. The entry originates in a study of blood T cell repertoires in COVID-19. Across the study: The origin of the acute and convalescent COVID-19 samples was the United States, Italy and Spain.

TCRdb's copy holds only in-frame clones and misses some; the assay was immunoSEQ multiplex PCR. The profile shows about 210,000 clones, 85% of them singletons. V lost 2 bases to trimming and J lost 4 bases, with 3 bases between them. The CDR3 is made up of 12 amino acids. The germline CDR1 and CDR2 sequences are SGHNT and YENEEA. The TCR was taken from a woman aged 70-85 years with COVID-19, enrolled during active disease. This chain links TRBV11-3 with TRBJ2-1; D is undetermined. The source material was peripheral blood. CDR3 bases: TGTGCCAGCAGCTTACAGTACAATGAGCAGTTCTTC. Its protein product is CASSLQYNEQFF.